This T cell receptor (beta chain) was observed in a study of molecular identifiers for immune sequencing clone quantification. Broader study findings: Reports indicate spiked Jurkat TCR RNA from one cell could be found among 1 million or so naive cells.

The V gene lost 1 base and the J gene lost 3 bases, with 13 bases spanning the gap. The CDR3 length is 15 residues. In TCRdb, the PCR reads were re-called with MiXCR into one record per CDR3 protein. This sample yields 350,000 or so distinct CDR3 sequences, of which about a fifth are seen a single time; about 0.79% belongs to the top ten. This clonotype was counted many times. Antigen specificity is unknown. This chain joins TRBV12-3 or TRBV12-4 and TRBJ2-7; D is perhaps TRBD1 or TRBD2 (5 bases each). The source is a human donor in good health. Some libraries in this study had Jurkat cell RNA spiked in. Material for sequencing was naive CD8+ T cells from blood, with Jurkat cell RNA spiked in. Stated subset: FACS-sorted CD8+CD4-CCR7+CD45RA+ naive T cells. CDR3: CASSLGDLGFYEQYF. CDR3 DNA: TGTGCCAGCAGTTTAGGGGACCTGGGGTTCTACGAGCAGTACTTC.